This T cell receptor beta chain was found in a study of cytomegalovirus exposure and HLA in healthy donors. This CDR3 has 15 residues. Trimming took 0 bases from V and 2 from J; bases not matched to a gene: 5. Per germline, CDR1 SGDLS and CDR2 YYNGEE. The study ran its PCR with 60 Vbeta and 13 Jbeta primers. TCRdb keeps only in-frame clones here, not all; method: immunoSEQ multiplex PCR. The sample carries 110,000 or so clones, 74% recorded once. This rearrangement joins TRBV9 to TRBJ2-7, with 7 bases fitting TRBD2. This clonotype was sampled from a middle-aged woman in good health and CMV-seropositive. Sequenced sample: PBMCs. CDR3 amino acids: CASSVGGGNPYEQYF. The DNA of the CDR3 is TGTGCCAGCAGCGTAGGCGGGGGTAATCCCTACGAGCAGTACTTC.